This T cell receptor beta chain was documented in a study of OX40 agonist ivuxolimab in advanced cancers. Measured with immunoSEQ multiplex PCR; TCRdb has only the in-frame clones, and not every one. The data show 65,000 to 100,000 clones, with around 88% seen just once and approximately 0.76% held by the top ten. Patients were ruled out by autoimmune disease history or systemic immunosuppression. The study sampled blood at baseline, cycle 4 day 1, and cycle 7 day 1. CDR3 length: 13 amino acids. Germline V gene lookup returns CDR1 SNHLY and CDR2 FYNNEI. The trim removed 7 bases at V and 5 bases at J, leaving 4 bases unmatched.

This receptor was identified in an adult with an advanced solid tumor such as melanoma, head and neck, liver or kidney cancer. Sequenced material: CD4+ or CD8+ T cells sorted from blood, taken in a trial of the OX40 agonist ivuxolimab. The chain carries TRBV2 and TRBJ2-1; 8 positions agree with TRBD2. CDR3 region: CASKPGLDNEQFF. CDR3 DNA sequence: TGTGCCAGCAAACCGGGACTAGACAATGAGCAGTTCTTC.